This TCR beta chain was captured by sequencing in a study of T cells expressing NK-cell markers. Study-wide background: Each TCR beta repertoire originated in sorted T cells that were CD3+CD56+NKG2C+, CD3+CD56+NKG2C- or CD3+CD56-NKG2C+. Eight donors were sequenced, of whom seven were HCMV-seropositive, while the remaining one was HCMV-seronegative.

Broader study findings: These clonotypes also led the CD3+CD56-NKG2C+ fraction in a few donors.

The CDR3 has 16 amino acids. Germline CDR1 SGHNT, CDR2 YENEEA. For TCR beta, cDNA was produced by 5'RACE template switching with UMIs. Using the 5' RACE reads, TCRdb records one entry per CDR3 protein without DNA. Its table lists some 390,000 distinct CDR3 sequences. Points on this clonotype: Its cognate antigen is unknown.

The clonotype comes from a woman aged 50 to 65 in good health. This rearrangement joins TRBV11-3 to TRBJ2-5; TCRdb outputs TRBD1, but without DNA this stays unchecked. Sequencing was carried out using blood T cells: a sorted CD56 or NKG2C T cell subset, CD4+ or CD8+ T cells, or bulk PBMC T cells (not recorded which). The CDR3 loop reads CASSPQGPAWGETQYF.